This is a list of T cell receptor beta chains from one sample in a study of T-cell memory formation after mild COVID-19. Using its own MiXCR run on the 5' RACE reads, TCRdb lists one record per CDR3 protein. The table has 300,000 to 350,000 distinct CDR3 sequences, about 13% seen once. The sample consisted of PBMCs or a T cell subset sorted from them (not recorded which). The receptors were gathered from a man aged 18 to 29 who had mild COVID-19 (a few samples of this study predate the infection). Cell type and time point are not known. Both conserved end residues are part of each CDR3. The D gene is left open where the match is weak. Size is stated for part of the rows, as once, few or many counts, or as a class when the clone is expanded.

abundance	j_gene	d_gene	v_gene	CDR3aa	CDR3nt
few	TRBJ2-3	TRBD2	TRBV29-1	CSVGLAGTRDTQYF	TGCAGCGTTGGACTAGCGGGGACAAGGGATACGCAGTATTTT
NA	TRBJ2-1	NA	TRBV6-2/TRBV6-3	CASSFGYVRGNEQFF	TGTGCCAGCAGTTTCGGCTACGTGAGGGGGAATGAGCAGTTCTTC
NA	TRBJ1-5	TRBD1	TRBV15	CATKADRGSQPQHF	TGTGCCACCAAGGCCGACAGGGGGAGTCAGCCCCAGCATTTT
many	TRBJ1-1	NA	TRBV12-3/TRBV12-4	CASSPGGGMNTEAFF	TGTGCCAGCAGCCCCGGTGGGGGAATGAACACTGAAGCTTTCTTT
NA	TRBJ2-2	NA	TRBV11-2	CASSFTGSGELFF	TGTGCCAGCAGCTTCACAGGTTCCGGGGAGCTGTTTTTT
few	TRBJ2-3	TRBD1	TRBV6-2/TRBV6-3	CASSTTGGAVDTQYF	TGTGCCAGCAGCACGACAGGGGGGGCCGTAGATACGCAGTATTTT
few	TRBJ2-3	NA	TRBV21-1	CASSKGRTSCDTQYF	TGTGCCAGTTCCAAGGGGAGGACTAGCTGTGATACGCAGTATTTT
NA	TRBJ1-6	NA	TRBV7-2	CASSLGIRGPNSPLHF	TGTGCCAGCAGCTTAGGAATCCGGGGACCCAATTCACCCCTCCACTTT
few	TRBJ2-1	NA	TRBV5-8	CASSHGYRNNEQFF	TGTGCCAGCAGCCACGGGTACAGAAACAATGAGCAGTTCTTC
NA	TRBJ2-3	NA	TRBV25-1	CASSDSGRAQYF	TGTGCCAGCAGTGATTCTGGACGGGCGCAGTATTTT
few	TRBJ2-7	TRBD1	TRBV7-9	CASSNWDSPYEQYF	TGTGCCAGCAGCAACTGGGACAGTCCCTACGAGCAGTACTTC
NA	TRBJ2-7	TRBD1	TRBV5-1	CASSLQSGTGTYEQYF	TGCGCCAGCAGCTTACAATCCGGGACAGGGACTTACGAGCAGTACTTC
many	TRBJ2-1	TRBD2	TRBV27	CASCTRGDEQFF	TGTGCCAGCTGTACTCGGGGGGATGAGCAGTTCTTC
NA	TRBJ2-1	NA	TRBV7-2	CASVGWARADEQFF	TGTGCCAGTGTCGGGTGGGCGAGGGCGGATGAGCAGTTCTTC
many	TRBJ2-7	NA	TRBV4-1	CASSQERGGLYEQYF	TGCGCCAGCAGCCAAGAAAGGGGCGGATTATACGAGCAGTACTTC
few	TRBJ2-3	NA	TRBV20-1	CSATMGQRLPDTQYF	TGCAGTGCTACCATGGGACAAAGACTCCCAGATACGCAGTATTTT
NA	TRBJ2-3	TRBD2	TRBV6-1	CASSEGLAGPADTQYF	TGTGCCAGCAGTGAAGGACTAGCGGGCCCTGCAGATACGCAGTATTTT
NA	TRBJ1-3	NA	TRBV10-3	CAISLDGQFGNTIYF	TGTGCCATCAGCCTCGACGGACAGTTTGGAAACACCATATATTTT
many	TRBJ2-2	NA	TRBV7-9	CASYWTSGTGELFF	TGTGCCAGCTACTGGACAAGCGGGACCGGGGAGCTGTTTTTT
NA	TRBJ2-7	NA	TRBV7-3	CASSFGGPGSYEQYF	TGTGCCAGCAGCTTCGGAGGTCCGGGCTCCTACGAGCAGTACTTC
NA	TRBJ1-1	NA	TRBV10-2	CASSDQGKNTEAFF	TGCGCCAGCAGTGATCAGGGGAAGAACACTGAAGCTTTCTTT
few	TRBJ2-3	NA	TRBV28	CASTTGRLANTDTQYF	TGTGCCAGCACGACAGGGAGGTTAGCGAACACAGATACGCAGTATTTT
NA	TRBJ1-6	NA	TRBV3-2	CASSQDRGKWDSPLHF	TGTGCCAGCAGCCAAGATCGCGGGAAATGGGATTCACCCCTCCACTTT
many	TRBJ2-2	NA	TRBV5-1	CASCIQGPGELFF	TGCGCCAGCTGCATACAGGGCCCCGGGGAGCTGTTTTTT
NA	TRBJ2-7	TRBD1	TRBV29-1	CSVEGQGYEQYF	TGCAGCGTTGAGGGACAGGGCTACGAGCAGTACTTC
few	TRBJ2-1	NA	TRBV20-1	CSARTRFPGPDEQFF	TGCAGTGCTAGAACCCGGTTCCCGGGCCCCGATGAGCAGTTCTTC
few	TRBJ1-5	NA	TRBV28	CASSFGTNQPQHF	TGTGCCAGCAGTTTTGGCACCAATCAGCCCCAGCATTTT
NA	TRBJ2-4	NA	TRBV9	CASSESVGNIQYF	TGTGCCAGCAGCGAATCAGTGGGAAACATTCAGTACTTC
few	TRBJ2-1	NA	TRBV9	CASSVDSSSYNEQFF	TGTGCCAGCAGCGTAGACTCTAGCTCCTACAATGAGCAGTTCTTC